This TCR beta chain was sequenced during a study of shared clonotypes between healthy human individuals. Points from the study as a whole: Owing to a small donor count, the genetic and exposure-history diversity represented was limited. It was anticipated that sequencing depth would influence how many clonotypes donors shared.

V lost 3 bases and J 1 base, leaving 14 bases between the germline ends. CDR1 is SGDLS, CDR2 YYNGEE, per germline. The CDR3 is 15 amino acids. Naive CD8 populations comprised CD45RO-negative cells positively selected for CCR7, excluding terminally differentiated effector memory CD45RA+ cells. A deep-level run was used for the assay. Sequencing was performed with immunoSEQ multiplex PCR; in TCRdb, only in-frame clones are kept and a portion is missing. The data contain about 1.9 million clones, 93% of them singletons. Comments on this clone: Its antigen is unknown.

The origin of this receptor is a man in his late teens or twenties in good health. Some clones in this sample may be carry-over from other donors' samples. Sequences were obtained from naive CD8+ T cells from PBMCs. The J gene is TRBJ2-7, the V gene TRBV9; D might be TRBD1 (6 bases). CDR3 sequence: CASSAQQGWSYEQYF. The CDR3 nucleotides are TGTGCCAGCAGCGCCCAACAGGGTTGGTCCTACGAGCAGTACTTC.